This T cell receptor (beta chain) emerged from a study of cytomegalovirus exposure and HLA in healthy donors. Background on the study: A subsequent analysis stated that the roughly 130 validation repertoires were run on the same platform as the approximately 700 first-cohort repertoires. General study points: Cytomegalovirus association was listed for 164 TCR beta chains.

The table came from immunoSEQ multiplex PCR; TCRdb's copy has only in-frame clones and leaves some out. The sample lists about 130,000 clones, roughly 89% occurring once. V gave up 3 bases and J gave up 3 bases; unmatched junction bases: 7. The CDR3 has 15 residues. The germline gives CDR1 MDHEN, CDR2 SYDVKM. A note on this clone: Its antigen is not identified.

The TCR sequence derives from a woman aged 18 to 35 in good health and CMV-seronegative. The chain has TRBV28 and TRBJ1-2; 7 positions agree with TRBD1. Material: PBMCs. The CDR3 sequence is CASSFPTTGYYGYTF. The DNA for the CDR3 is TGTGCCAGCAGTTTCCCTACGACAGGGTACTATGGCTACACCTTC.